These 13 T cell receptor beta chains share one sample of origin, sequenced in a study of blood T cell repertoires in COVID-19. TCRdb's copy holds only in-frame clones and misses some; the assay was immunoSEQ multiplex PCR. The table records approximately 110,000 clones, 85% of them present only once. The sequencing sample was made of peripheral blood. These receptors were obtained from a human donor in a cohort sampled during active COVID-19.

The V gene is TRBV30, the J gene TRBJ2-7; D possibly corresponds to TRBD2 (6 bases). The CDR3 covers 14 residues. Germline V gene data show CDR1 as GTSNPN and CDR2 as SVGIG (reference sequence). The V end lost 1 base, the J end lost 3 bases, and 13 bases lay between the germline ends. CDR3 residues: CAWSAPGLGYEQYF. CDR3 bases: TGTGCCTGGAGTGCTCCGGGACTCGGCTACGAGCAGTACTTC. The variable domain in full, completed from reference TRBV30 and TRBJ2-7, reads SQTIHQWPATLVQPVGSPLSLECTVEGTSNPNLYWYRQAAGRGLQLLFYSVGIGQISSEVPQNLSASRPQDRQFILSSKKLLLSDSGFYLCAWSAPGLGYEQYFGPGTRLTVT.

V and J are TRBV4-1 and TRBJ2-3, with 8 bases lining up with TRBD2. This CDR3 spans 16 amino acids. Germline V gene data show CDR1 as MGHRA and CDR2 as YSYEKL. The V and J ends lost 4 bases and 1 base, in that order; junction bases with no gene match: 7. CDR3 protein: CASSLGGGPRTDTQYF. CDR3 sequence (DNA): TGCGCCAGCAGCCTGGGCGGGGGGCCTCGCACAGATACGCAGTATTTT.

This clone was found once. CDR3 sequence reads: CASSPGRQNEQFF. The CDR3 nucleotides are TGTGCCAGCTCCCCAGGAAGACAGAATGAGCAGTTCTTC. The V call is TRBV18, the J call TRBJ2-1, with D perhaps TRBD1 (5 bases). Deletions cut 6 bases from V and 7 bases from J, with 13 bases between. Germline CDR1 KGHSH, CDR2 LQKENI. The CDR3 runs 13 residues.

The chain combines TRBV15 with TRBJ2-1; TRBD2 matches at 11 bases. After removal of 4 bases from V and 7 bases from J, the junction contained 6 bases not matched to a gene. Looked up from germline, CDR1 is LNHNV and CDR2 is YYDKDF (reference sequence). CDR3 length equals 15 residues. The CDR3 DNA reads TGTGCCACCAGCACTGGGACTAGCGGATGGAATGAGCAGTTCTTC. It encodes CATSTGTSGWNEQFF.

This clone was detected once. This rearrangement joins TRBV10-3 to TRBJ2-3; D perhaps matches TRBD2 (6 bases). The CDR3 is made up of 13 amino acids. Trimming shortened V by 10 bases and J by 7 bases, and 18 bases separated the two germline ends. Germline V gene sequence: CDR1 ENHRY, CDR2 SYGVKD. The CDR3 loop is CATLGAGGNTQYF. CDR3 sequence (DNA): TGTGCCACTTTAGGGGCAGGCGGGAATACGCAGTATTTT.

This chain connects TRBV5-4 to TRBJ2-1; D gene unclear. From germline, CDR1 is SGHNT and CDR2 YYREEE (reference sequence). Trimming left V 4 bases short and J 5 bases short, with 10 bases between. This CDR3 region has 13 residues. CDR3 sequence reads: CASSPSVDNEQFF. CDR3 sequence (DNA): TGTGCCAGCAGCCCTAGTGTGGACAATGAGCAGTTCTTC.

The rearrangement joins TRBV6-2 or TRBV6-3 to TRBJ1-1; TRBD1 matches 9 bases. The CDR3 loop spans 13 amino acids. Germline V gene data show CDR1 as MNHEY and CDR2 as SVGEGT. The V and J ends lost 2 bases and 7 bases, in that order; junction bases with no gene match: 2. The CDR3: CASSYTGGVEAFF. Here the CDR3 DNA reads TGTGCCAGCAGTTACACAGGGGGCGTTGAAGCTTTCTTT.

The chain links TRBV15 to TRBJ2-5, with 7 nucleotides matching TRBD1. The V and J ends lost 5 bases and 1 base, in that order; junction bases with no gene match: 4. The CDR3 sequence is 14 residues long. Germline values: CDR1 LNHNV, CDR2 YYDKDF (reference sequence). CDR3 DNA sequence: TGTGCCACCAGCGGACGACAGGGCCAAGAGACCCAGTACTTC. Translating gives CATSGRQGQETQYF.

The V gene is TRBV19, the J gene TRBJ2-1; TRBD2 matches 10 bases. Per germline, CDR1 LNHDA and CDR2 SQIVND (reference sequence). The V gene end was trimmed by 5 bases and the J gene end by 8 bases; junction bases not matched to a gene: 9. CDR3 length equals 15 residues. The CDR3 loop is CASSSAGGLRDEQFF. DNA of the CDR3: TGTGCCAGTAGTTCAGCGGGAGGGCTTAGGGATGAGCAGTTCTTC.

The chain links TRBV9 to TRBJ1-1; no clear D. The germline V gene has CDR1 SGDLS and CDR2 YYNGEE. CDR3 length: 17 residues. Trimming shortened V by 2 bases and J by 2 bases, and 19 bases separated the two germline ends. Here the CDR3 DNA reads TGTGCCAGCAGCGTTCCCGGGAAGGAAAACGGAAACACTGAAGCTTTCTTT. It specifies CASSVPGKENGNTEAFF.

This sequence joins TRBV5-1 and TRBJ2-3; 13 positions agree with TRBD2. The V gene's germline CDR1 is SGHRS and CDR2 YFSETQ. This CDR3 is built from 16 residues. V was pared by 3 bases and J by 3 bases, with 4 bases of the junction left unmatched. CDR3 protein: CASSSGTSGTTDTQYF. CDR3 nucleotide sequence: TGCGCCAGCAGCTCAGGGACTAGCGGGACGACAGATACGCAGTATTTT.

This chain connects TRBV9 to TRBJ2-4, with a tentative D call TRBD2 (7 bases). Germline V gene data show CDR1 as SGDLS and CDR2 as YYNGEE. V shed 2 bases and J shed 9 bases, with 15 bases lying between them. This CDR3 has 14 residues. The CDR3 DNA is TGTGCCAGCAGCGTCAAGGGGGGGCAAGGCATTCAGTACTTC. Translating gives CASSVKGGQGIQYF.

A single count supports this clone. The gene calls are TRBV28 and TRBJ1-1; D ambiguous. The V and J ends lost 3 bases and 6 bases respectively, with 14 bases between them. CDR1 is MDHEN and CDR2 is SYDVKM in the germline V gene. The CDR3 contains 14 residues. CDR3 in DNA: TGTGCCAGCAGTTTTTTACGAGGGCCTCCTGAAGCTTTCTTT. Translated, it gives CASSFLRGPPEAFF.